The next 3 T cell receptor beta chains were all read from a single sample in a study of T cell repertoires in cytomegalovirus infection. No antigen has been identified for these receptors. TCRdb reanalysed the reads using MiXCR and keeps one entry per CDR3 protein. The data contain tens of thousands of distinct CDR3 sequences, around 27% of them singletons. The sample consisted of CD8+ T cells from cultured PBMCs, taken from culture after CMV antigen stimulation. The receptor set was obtained from a human donor in good health (CMV status not recorded). Some clones in this sample may be carry-over from other donors' samples.

The rearrangement uses TRBV27 and TRBJ2-1; D remains unclear. V lost 8 bases to trimming and J lost 6 bases, with 14 bases between them. The germline V gene encodes CDR1 MNHEY and CDR2 SMNVEV (reference sequence). This CDR3 is built from 13 residues. DNA of the CDR3: TGTGCCAGCCGTCGGACCCCAGGCAATGAGCAGTTCTTC. This codes for CASRRTPGNEQFF.

The chain links TRBV19 to TRBJ1-4; D is perhaps TRBD1 (6 bases). Germline-derived CDR1 and CDR2 are LNHDA and SQIVND (reference sequence). Trimming removed 1 base at V and 0 bases at J, with 6 bases between. This CDR3 is 15 amino acids long. The CDR3 region has the DNA TGTGCCAGTAGTATAGGGACAGCAACTAATGAAAAACTGTTTTTT. Its protein product is CASSIGTATNEKLFF.

The rearrangement links TRBV11-2 to TRBJ2-4; D unresolved. CDR1 is SGHAT and CDR2 is FQNNGV in the germline V gene. Trimming left V 5 bases short and J 10 bases short, with 9 bases between. This CDR3 comprises 11 residues. CDR3 DNA: TGTGCCAGCAGCCCGAGCAGTATTCAGTACTTC. Translated, it gives CASSPSSIQYF.